This T cell receptor (beta chain) originates from a study of blood T cell repertoires in COVID-19. Study-wide context: There were acute and convalescent COVID-19 samples, and they came from the United States, Italy and Spain. T cells, B-cell-depleted T cells, or PBMCs supplied cDNA or gDNA.

There are 12 residues in the CDR3. V gave up 1 base and J gave up 6 bases, with 7 bases separating them. Germline values: CDR1 LNHDA, CDR2 SQIVND (reference sequence). Authors' processing steps: Amplification with reference gene primers provided the estimates of nucleated cell counts. The data were produced by immunoSEQ multiplex PCR, yet TCRdb's version contains in-frame clones alone and is incomplete. The D gene and trimming were derived from the DNA, and the V and J assignments and clone size from that table. The sample has 130,000 or so clones, about 74% seen once. The clonotype comes from a human donor in a cohort sampled during active COVID-19. Input material: peripheral blood. This chain links TRBV19 with TRBJ2-7; TRBD2 might be the D (5 bases). The DNA of the CDR3 is TGTGCCAGTAGTATAGGGGCGGGCGAGCAGTACTTC. Protein: CASSIGAGEQYF.